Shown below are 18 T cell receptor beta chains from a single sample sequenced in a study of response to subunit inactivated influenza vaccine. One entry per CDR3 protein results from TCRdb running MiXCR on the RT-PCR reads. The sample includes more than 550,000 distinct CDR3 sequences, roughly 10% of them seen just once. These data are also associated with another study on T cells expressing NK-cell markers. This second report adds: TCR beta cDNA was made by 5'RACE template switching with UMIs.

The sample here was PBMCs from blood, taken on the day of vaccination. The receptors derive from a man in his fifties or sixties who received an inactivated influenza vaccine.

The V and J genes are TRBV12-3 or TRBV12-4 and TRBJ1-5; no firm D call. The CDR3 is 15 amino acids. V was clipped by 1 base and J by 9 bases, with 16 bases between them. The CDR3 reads CASSLGRASAGPQHF. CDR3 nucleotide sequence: TGTGCCAGCAGTTTAGGGCGCGCCTCAGCGGGGCCCCAGCATTTT.

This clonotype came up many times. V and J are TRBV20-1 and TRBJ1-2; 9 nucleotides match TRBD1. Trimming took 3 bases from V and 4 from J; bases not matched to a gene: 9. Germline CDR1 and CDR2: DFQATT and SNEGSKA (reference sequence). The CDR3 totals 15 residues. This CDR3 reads CSASSRGQGFYGYTF. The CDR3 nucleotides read TGCAGTGCTAGCTCCCGGGGACAGGGATTCTATGGCTACACCTTC.

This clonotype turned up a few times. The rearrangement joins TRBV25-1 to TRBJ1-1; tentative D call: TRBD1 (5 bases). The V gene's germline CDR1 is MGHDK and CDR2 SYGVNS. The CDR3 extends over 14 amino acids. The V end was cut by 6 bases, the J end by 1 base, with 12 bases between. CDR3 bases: TGTGCCAGCAGGATGGACATGGGGAACACTGAAGCTTTCTTT. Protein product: CASRMDMGNTEAFF.

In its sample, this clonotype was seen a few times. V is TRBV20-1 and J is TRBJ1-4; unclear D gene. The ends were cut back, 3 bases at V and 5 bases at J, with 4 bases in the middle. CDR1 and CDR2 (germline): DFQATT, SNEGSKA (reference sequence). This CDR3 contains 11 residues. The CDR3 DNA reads TGCAGTGCTAGGGGGAATGAAAAACTGTTTTTT. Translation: CSARGNEKLFF.

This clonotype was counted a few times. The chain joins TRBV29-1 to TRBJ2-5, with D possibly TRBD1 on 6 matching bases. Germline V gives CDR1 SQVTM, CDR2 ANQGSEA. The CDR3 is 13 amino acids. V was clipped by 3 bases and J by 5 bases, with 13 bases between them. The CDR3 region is CSVDDRLGETQYF. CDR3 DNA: TGCAGCGTTGATGACAGGCTGGGGGAGACCCAGTACTTC.

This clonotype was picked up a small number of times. The CDR3 is CAWRGNEQFF. The DNA for the CDR3 is TGTGCCTGGAGAGGAAATGAGCAGTTCTTC. The chain couples TRBV30 to TRBJ2-1; D is undetermined. The germline CDR1 and CDR2 sequences are GTSNPN and SVGIG (reference sequence). The germline V and J ends were trimmed by 3 bases and 7 bases, with 4 bases remaining between them. The CDR3 consists of 10 residues.

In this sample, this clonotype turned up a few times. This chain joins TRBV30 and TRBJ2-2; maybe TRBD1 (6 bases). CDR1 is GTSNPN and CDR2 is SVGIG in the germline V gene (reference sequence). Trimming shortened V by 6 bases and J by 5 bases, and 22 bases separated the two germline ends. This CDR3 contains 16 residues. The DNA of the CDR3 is TGTGCCTGTGGGAAGGGGGTTAGCTTGAGGACCGGGGAGCTGTTTTTT. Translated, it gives CACGKGVSLRTGELFF.

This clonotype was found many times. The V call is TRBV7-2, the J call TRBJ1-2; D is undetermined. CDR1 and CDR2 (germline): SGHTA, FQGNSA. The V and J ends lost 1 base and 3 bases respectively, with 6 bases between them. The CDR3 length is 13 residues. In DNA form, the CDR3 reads TGTGCCAGCAGCTTAGGAAGGGACTATGGCTACACCTTC. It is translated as CASSLGRDYGYTF.

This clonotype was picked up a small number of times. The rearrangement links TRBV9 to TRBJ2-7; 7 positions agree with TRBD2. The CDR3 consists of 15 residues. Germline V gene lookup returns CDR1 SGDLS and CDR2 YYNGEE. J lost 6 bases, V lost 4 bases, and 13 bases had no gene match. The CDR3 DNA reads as TGTGCCAGCAGCCCAAGGGCGGGAGAATTTGTCGAGCAGTACTTC. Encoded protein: CASSPRAGEFVEQYF.

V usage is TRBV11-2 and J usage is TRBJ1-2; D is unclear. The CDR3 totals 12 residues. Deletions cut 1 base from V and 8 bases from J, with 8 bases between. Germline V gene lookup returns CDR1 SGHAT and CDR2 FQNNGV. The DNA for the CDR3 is TGTGCCAGCAGCTTAGGAAGCATAGGCTACACCTTC. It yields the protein CASSLGSIGYTF.

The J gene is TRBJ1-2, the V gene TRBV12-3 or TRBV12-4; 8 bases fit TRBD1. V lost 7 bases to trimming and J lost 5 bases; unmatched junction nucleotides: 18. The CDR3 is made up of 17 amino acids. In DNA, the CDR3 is TGTGCCAGCACCGGTTTAAGTTATCCCGGACAGGGTTATGGCTACACCTTC. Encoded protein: CASTGLSYPGQGYGYTF.

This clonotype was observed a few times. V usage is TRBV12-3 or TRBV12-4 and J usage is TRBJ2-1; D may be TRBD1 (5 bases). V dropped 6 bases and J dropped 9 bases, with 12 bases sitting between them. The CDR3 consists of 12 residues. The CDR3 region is CASSPQGAEQFF. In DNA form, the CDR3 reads TGTGCCAGCAGCCCCCAGGGTGCTGAGCAGTTCTTC.

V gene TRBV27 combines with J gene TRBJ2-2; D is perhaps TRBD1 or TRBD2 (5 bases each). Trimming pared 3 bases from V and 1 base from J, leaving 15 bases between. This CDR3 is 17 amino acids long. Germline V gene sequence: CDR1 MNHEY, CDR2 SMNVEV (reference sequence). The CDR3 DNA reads TGTGCCAGCAGTTTTATCATGGGACGGGTGAACACCGGGGAGCTGTTTTTT. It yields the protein CASSFIMGRVNTGELFF.

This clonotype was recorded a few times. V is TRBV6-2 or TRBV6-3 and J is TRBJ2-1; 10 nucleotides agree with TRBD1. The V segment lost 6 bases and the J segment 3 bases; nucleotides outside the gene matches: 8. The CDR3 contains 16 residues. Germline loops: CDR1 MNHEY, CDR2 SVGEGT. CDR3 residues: CASSLWDRGFYNEQFF. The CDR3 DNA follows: TGTGCCAGCAGCCTATGGGACAGGGGCTTCTACAATGAGCAGTTCTTC.

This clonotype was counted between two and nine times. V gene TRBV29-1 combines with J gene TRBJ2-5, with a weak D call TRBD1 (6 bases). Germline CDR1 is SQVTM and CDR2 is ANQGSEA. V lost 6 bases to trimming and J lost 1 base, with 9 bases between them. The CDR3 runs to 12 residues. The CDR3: CSVGTFQETQYF. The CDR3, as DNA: TGCAGCGTCGGGACATTCCAAGAGACCCAGTACTTC.

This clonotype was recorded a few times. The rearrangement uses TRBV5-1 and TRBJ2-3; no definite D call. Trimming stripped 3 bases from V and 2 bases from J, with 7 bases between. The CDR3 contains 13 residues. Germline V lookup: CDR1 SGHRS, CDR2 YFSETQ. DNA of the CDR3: TGCGCCAGCAGCTCAGAAATCACAGATACGCAGTATTTT. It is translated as CASSSEITDTQYF. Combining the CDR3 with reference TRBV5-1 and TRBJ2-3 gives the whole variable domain KAGVTQTPRYLIKTRGQQVTLSCSPISGHRSVSWYQQTPGQGLQFLFEYFSETQRNKGNFPGRFSGRQFSNSRSEMNVSTLELGDSALYLCASSSEITDTQYFGPGTRLTVL.

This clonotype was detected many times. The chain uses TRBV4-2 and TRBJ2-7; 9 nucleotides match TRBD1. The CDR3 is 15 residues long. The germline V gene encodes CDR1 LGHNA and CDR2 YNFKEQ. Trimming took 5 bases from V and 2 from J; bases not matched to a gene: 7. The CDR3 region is CASSARTGDTYEQYF. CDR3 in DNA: TGTGCCAGCAGCGCTAGGACAGGGGACACCTACGAGCAGTACTTC.

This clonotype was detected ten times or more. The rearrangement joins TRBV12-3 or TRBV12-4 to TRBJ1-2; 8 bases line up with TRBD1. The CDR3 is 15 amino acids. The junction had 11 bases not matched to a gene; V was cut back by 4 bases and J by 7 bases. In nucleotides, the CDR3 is TGTGCCAGCAGTTACCGCAGGGGGCTCAGTGTTGGCTACACCTTC. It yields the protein CASSYRRGLSVGYTF.